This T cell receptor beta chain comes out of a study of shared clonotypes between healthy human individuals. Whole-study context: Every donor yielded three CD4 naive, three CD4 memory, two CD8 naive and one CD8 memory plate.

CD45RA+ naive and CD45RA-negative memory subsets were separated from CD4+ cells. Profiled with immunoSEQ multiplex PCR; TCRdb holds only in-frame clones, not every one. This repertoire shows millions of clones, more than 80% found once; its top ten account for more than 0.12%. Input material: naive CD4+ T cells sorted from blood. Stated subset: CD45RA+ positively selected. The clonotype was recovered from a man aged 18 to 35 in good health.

The CDR3 protein is CASSLSPGQGAEAFF. The CDR3 DNA reads as TGTGCCAGCAGCTTATCTCCGGGACAGGGGGCTGAAGCTTTCTTT. The J gene is TRBJ1-1, the V gene TRBV5-6; 11 nucleotides align to TRBD1. From germline, CDR1 is SGHDT and CDR2 YYEEEE. CDR3 length: 15 residues. Trimming cost V 2 bases and J 6 bases; bases outside gene matches: 6.